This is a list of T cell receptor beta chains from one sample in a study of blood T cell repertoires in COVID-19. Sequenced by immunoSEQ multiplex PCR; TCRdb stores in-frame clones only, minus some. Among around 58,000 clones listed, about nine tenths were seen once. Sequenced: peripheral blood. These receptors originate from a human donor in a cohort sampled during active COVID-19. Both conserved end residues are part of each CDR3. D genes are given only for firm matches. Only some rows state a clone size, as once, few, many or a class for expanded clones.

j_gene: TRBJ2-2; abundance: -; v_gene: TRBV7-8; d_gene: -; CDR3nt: TGTGCCAGCAGCCCACCCGGGGGTAGGGTGGCAACCGGGGAGCTGTTTTTT; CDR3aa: CASSPPGGRVATGELFF
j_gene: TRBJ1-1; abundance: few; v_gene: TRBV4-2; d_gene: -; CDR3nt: TGTGCCAGCAGCGGGGAGAATCGGAGAGCTTTCTTT; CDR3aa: CASSGENRRAFF
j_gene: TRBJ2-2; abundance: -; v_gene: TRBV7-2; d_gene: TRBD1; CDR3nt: TGTGCAAACCGACAGGGGGTTGACACCGGGGAGCTGTTTTTT; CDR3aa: CANRQGVDTGELFF
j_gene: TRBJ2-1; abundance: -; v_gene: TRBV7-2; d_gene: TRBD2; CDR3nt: TGTGCCAGCAGCAAAACCGGGACTAGCGGGAGGGTTGAGCAGTTCTTC; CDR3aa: CASSKTGTSGRVEQFF
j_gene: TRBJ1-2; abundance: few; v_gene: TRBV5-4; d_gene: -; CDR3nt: TGTGCCAGCAGCTTGTGGTCTCGTCTTGCGTATGGCTACACCTTC; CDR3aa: CASSLWSRLAYGYTF
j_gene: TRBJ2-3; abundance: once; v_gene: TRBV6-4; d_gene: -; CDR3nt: TGTGCCAGCAGTGACGGGGCTAGCACAGATACGCAGTATTTT; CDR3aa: CASSDGASTDTQYF
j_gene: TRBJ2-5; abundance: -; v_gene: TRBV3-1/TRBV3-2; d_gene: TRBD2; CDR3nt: TGTGCCAGCAGCCATGGTGAACTAGCGGGAGTTGAGACCCAGTACTTC; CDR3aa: CASSHGELAGVETQYF
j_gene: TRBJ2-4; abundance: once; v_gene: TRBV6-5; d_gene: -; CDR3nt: TGTGCCAGCAGATTTACCAAGGGAGGGGGCATTCAGTACTTC; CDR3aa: CASRFTKGGGIQYF
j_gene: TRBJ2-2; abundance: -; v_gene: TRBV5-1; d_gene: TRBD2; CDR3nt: TGCGCCAGCAGCTCCCGACTAGCGGGAGGGCCCATCGGGGAGCTGTTTTTT; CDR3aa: CASSSRLAGGPIGELFF
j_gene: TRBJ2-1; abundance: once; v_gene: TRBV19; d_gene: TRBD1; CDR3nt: TGTGCCAGCGGACAGGGTAATCAACTTGAGCAGTTCTTC; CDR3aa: CASGQGNQLEQFF
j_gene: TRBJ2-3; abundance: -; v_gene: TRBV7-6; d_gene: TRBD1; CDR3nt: TGTGCCAGCAGCCCGACAGGGGTTAGCACAGATACGCAGTATTTT; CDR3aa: CASSPTGVSTDTQYF
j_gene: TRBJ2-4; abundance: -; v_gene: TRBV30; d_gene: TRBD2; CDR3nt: TGTGCCTGGAGTGTACGGGCTAGCGGAGGTGTACGAAACATTCAGTACTTC; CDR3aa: CAWSVRASGGVRNIQYF
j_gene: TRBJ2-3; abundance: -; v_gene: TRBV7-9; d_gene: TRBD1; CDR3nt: TGTGCCAGCACCAACGGGGGACAGGGCGGCACAGATACGCAGTATTTT; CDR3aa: CASTNGGQGGTDTQYF
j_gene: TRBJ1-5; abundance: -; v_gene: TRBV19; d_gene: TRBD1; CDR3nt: TGTGCCAGTAGTGGAGGGACAGGACTTAGCAATCAGCCCCAGCATTTT; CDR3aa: CASSGGTGLSNQPQHF
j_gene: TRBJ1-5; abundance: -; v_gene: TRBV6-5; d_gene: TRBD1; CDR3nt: TGTGCCAGCATTAAACAGGGGGCATTGCAGCCCCAGCATTTT; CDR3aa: CASIKQGALQPQHF
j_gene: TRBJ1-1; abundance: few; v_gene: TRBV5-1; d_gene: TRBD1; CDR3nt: TGCGCCAGCAGCATTGGGGATTACAGGGGGACTTTCTTT; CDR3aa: CASSIGDYRGTFF
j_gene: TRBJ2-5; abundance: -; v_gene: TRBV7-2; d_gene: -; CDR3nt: TGTGCCAGCAGCCGGGGAGACCAAGAGACCCAGTACTTC; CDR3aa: CASSRGDQETQYF
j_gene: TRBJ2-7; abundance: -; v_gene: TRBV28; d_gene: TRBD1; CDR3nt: TGTGCCAGCAGTTTATTCGGACAGGGTACGTACGAGCAGTACTTC; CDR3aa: CASSLFGQGTYEQYF
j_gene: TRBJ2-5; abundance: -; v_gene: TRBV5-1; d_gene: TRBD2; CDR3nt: TGCGCCAGCAGCTTACCACTGACTAGCGGGGGCCAAGAGACCCAGTACTTC; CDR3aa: CASSLPLTSGGQETQYF
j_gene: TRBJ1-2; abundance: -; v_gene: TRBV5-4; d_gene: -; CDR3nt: TGTGCCAGCAGCTTCCAGGACTTCATCCATGGCTACACCTTC; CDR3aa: CASSFQDFIHGYTF
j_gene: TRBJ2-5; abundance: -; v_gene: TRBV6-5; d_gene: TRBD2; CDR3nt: TGTGCCAGCAGTTACTCGTCGGGGGAGGGCCGTGAGACCCAGTACTTC; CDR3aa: CASSYSSGEGRETQYF
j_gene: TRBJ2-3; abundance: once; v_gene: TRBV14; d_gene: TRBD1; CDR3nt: TGTGCCAGCAGTTCGACAGGGGGCACAGATACGCAGTATTTT; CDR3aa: CASSSTGGTDTQYF
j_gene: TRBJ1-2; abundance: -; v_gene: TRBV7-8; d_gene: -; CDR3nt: TGTGCCAGCAGCTTAGACGGGGTCGGGGACTATGGCTACACCTTC; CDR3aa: CASSLDGVGDYGYTF
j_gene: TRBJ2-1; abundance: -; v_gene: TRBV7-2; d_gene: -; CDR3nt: TGTGCCAGCAGCTTAGCACTAGGCGTTGAGCAGTTCTTC; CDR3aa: CASSLALGVEQFF
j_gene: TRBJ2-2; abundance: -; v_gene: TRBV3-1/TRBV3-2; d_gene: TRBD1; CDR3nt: TGTGCCAGCAGCCAAGGGGACAGACGCACCGGGGAGCTGTTTTTT; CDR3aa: CASSQGDRRTGELFF
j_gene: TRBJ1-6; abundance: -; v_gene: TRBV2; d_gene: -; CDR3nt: TGTGCCAGCAAGGCAGGGTTGGGGTCACCCCTCCACTTT; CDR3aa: CASKAGLGSPLHF
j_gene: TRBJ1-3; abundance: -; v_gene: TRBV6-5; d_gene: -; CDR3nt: TGTGCCAGCAGGGGGGACACATGGAACACCATATATTTT; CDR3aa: CASRGDTWNTIYF
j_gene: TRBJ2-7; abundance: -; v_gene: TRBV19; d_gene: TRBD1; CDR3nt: TGTGCCAGTAGTAACAGGGGCAGATCCTACGAGCAGTACTTC; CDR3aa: CASSNRGRSYEQYF
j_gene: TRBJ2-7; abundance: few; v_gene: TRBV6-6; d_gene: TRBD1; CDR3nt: TGTGCCAGCAGCGATCCGGGACAGGGACCAGCCGAGCAGTACTTC; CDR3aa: CASSDPGQGPAEQYF
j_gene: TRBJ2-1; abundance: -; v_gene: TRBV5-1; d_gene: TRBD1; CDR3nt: TGCGCCAGCAGCTTGTTGGACAGGCGATACAATGAGCAGTTCTTC; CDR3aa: CASSLLDRRYNEQFF